The rows below give T cell receptor beta chains drawn from one sample of a study of cytomegalovirus exposure and HLA in healthy donors. TCRdb keeps only in-frame clones here, not all; method: immunoSEQ multiplex PCR. The table lists around 90,000 clones, roughly 60% of them singletons. The sequencing input was PBMCs. These receptor sequences come from a human donor in good health. Each CDR3 is given with its conserved first and last residue.

v_call,j_call,cdr3_aa
TRBV2,TRBJ1-1,CASSDLGTKAFF
TRBV4-1,TRBJ1-5,CASSPGTGGRVQPQHF
TRBV7-2,TRBJ1-1,CASSPPGALAEAFF
TRBV6-1,TRBJ1-3,CASTLQSSGNTIYF
TRBV29-1,TRBJ2-7,CSVKLGLSQAYEQYF
TRBV5-1,TRBJ1-4,CASSDSPGQLNEKLFF
TRBV7-2,TRBJ2-7,CASSFGQGAREQYF
TRBV5-1,TRBJ1-2,CASSSGQSYGYTF
TRBV9,NA,CASSATGNPPQYF
TRBV9,NA,CASSVLTVGTGELFF
TRBV7-3,NA,CASSLRRGSYEQYF